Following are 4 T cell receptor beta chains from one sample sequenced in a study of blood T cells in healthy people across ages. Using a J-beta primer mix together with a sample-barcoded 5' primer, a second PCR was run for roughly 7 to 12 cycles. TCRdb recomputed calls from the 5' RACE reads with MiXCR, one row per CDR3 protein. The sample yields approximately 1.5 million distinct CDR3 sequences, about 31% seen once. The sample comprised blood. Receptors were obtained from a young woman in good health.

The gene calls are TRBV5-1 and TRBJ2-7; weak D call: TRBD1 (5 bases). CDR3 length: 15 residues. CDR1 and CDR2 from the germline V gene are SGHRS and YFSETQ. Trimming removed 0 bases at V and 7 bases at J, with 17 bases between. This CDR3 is CASSLGAVRVEEQYF. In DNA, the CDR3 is TGCGCCAGCAGCTTGGGAGCCGTCAGGGTAGAAGAGCAGTACTTC.

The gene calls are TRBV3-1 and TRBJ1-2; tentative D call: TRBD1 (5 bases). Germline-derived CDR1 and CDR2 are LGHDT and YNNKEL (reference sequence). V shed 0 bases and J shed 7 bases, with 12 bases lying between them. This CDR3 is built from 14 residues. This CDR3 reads CASSQDMDISGYTF. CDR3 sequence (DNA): TGTGCCAGCAGCCAAGATATGGACATAAGTGGCTACACCTTC.

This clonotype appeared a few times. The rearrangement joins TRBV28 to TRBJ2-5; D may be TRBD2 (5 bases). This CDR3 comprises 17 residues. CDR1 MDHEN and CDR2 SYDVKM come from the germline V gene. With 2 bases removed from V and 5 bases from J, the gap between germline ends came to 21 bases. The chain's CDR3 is CASSLGQKEVIGETQYF. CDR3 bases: TGTGCCAGCAGTTTAGGGCAAAAGGAGGTCATTGGGGAGACCCAGTACTTC.

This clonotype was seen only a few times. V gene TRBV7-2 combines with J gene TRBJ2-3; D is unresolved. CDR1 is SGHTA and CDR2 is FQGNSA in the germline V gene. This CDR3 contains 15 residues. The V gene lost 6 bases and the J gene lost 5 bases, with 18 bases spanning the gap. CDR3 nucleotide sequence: TGTGCCAGCAGACCCCGATCATCCCTTGGAGATACGCAGTATTTT. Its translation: CASRPRSSLGDTQYF.